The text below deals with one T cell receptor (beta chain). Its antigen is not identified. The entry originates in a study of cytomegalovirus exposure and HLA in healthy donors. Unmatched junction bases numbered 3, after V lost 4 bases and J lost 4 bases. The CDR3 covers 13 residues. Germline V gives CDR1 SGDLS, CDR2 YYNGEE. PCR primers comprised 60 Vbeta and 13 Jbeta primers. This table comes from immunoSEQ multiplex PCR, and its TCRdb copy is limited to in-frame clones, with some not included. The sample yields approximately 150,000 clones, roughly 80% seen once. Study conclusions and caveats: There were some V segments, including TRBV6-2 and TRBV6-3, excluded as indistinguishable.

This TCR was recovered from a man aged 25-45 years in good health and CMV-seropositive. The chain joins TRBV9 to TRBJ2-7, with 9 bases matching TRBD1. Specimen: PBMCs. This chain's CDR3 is CASSTGQGYEQYF. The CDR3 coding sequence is TGTGCCAGCAGCACGGGACAGGGTTACGAGCAGTACTTC.